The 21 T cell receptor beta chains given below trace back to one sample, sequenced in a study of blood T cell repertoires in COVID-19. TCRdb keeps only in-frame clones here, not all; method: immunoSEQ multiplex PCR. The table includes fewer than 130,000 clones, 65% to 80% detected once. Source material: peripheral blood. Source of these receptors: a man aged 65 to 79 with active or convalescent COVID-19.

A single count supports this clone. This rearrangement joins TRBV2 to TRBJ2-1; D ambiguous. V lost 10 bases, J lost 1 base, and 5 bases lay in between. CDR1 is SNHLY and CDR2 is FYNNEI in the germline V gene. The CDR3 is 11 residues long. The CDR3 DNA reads TGTGCCACGAGGTCCTACAATGAGCAGTTCTTC. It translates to CATRSYNEQFF.

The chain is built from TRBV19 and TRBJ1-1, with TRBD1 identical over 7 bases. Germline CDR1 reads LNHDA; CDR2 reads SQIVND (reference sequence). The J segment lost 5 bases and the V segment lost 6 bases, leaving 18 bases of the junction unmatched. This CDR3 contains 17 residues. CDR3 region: CASSTRDRVSGWTEAFF. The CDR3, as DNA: TGTGCCAGTAGCACCCGAGACAGGGTATCCGGGTGGACTGAAGCTTTCTTT.

CDR3 protein: CASSAGRTSTDTQYF. CDR3 nucleotide sequence: TGTGCCAGCAGCGCGGGACGGACGAGCACAGATACGCAGTATTTT. The J gene is TRBJ2-3, the V gene TRBV6-5; possible D gene TRBD2, 6 bases. V was trimmed by 6 bases and J by 0 bases, leaving 13 bases between them. CDR1 is MNHEY and CDR2 is SVGAGI in the germline V gene. The CDR3 runs 15 residues.

The CDR3 DNA follows: TGTGCCACCAGTGTAGGACTTCCCACAGATACGCAGTATTTT. This codes for CATSVGLPTDTQYF. This sequence joins TRBV24-1 and TRBJ2-3; tentatively, D is TRBD2 (5 bases). This CDR3 is 14 amino acids long. The V and J ends lost 5 bases and 2 bases respectively, with 10 bases between them. Germline-derived CDR1 and CDR2 are KGHDR and SFDVKD.

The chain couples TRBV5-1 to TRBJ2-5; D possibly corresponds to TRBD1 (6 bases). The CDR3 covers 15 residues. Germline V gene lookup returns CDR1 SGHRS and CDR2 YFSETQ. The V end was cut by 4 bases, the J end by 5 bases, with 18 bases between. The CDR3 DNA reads TGCGCCAGCAGCCCTACAGGGACGTCTGAGGAGACCCAGTACTTC. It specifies CASSPTGTSEETQYF.

The CDR3 DNA is TGTGCCAGCAGTGAATCTAGACTAGCCAAAAACATTCAGTACTTC. Translating gives CASSESRLAKNIQYF. The chain employs TRBV2 and TRBJ2-4, with D unresolved. V was clipped by 2 bases and J by 0 bases, with 8 bases between them. Looked up from germline, CDR1 is SNHLY and CDR2 is FYNNEI. The CDR3 runs 15 residues.

The CDR3, as DNA: TGTGCCAGCAGCTTTTACGCGCGAGGCACCGGGGAGCTGTTTTTT. The encoded protein is CASSFYARGTGELFF. The J gene is TRBJ2-2, the V gene TRBV11-2; D remains unclear. Trimming shortened V by 3 bases and J by 4 bases, and 12 bases separated the two germline ends. Germline V gene lookup returns CDR1 SGHAT and CDR2 FQNNGV. CDR3 length: 15 amino acids.

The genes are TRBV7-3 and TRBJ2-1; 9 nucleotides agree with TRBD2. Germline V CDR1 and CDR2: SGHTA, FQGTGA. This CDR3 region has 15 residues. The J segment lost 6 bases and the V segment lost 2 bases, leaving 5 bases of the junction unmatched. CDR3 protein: CASSLGTSQVNEQFF. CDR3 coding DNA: TGTGCCAGCAGCTTAGGGACTAGCCAAGTCAATGAGCAGTTCTTC.

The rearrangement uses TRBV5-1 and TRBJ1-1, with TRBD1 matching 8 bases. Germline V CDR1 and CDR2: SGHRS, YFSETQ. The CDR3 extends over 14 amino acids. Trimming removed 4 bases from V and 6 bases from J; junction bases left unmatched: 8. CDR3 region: CASSRGQGEAEAFF. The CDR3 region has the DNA TGCGCCAGCAGCCGAGGACAGGGAGAGGCTGAAGCTTTCTTT.

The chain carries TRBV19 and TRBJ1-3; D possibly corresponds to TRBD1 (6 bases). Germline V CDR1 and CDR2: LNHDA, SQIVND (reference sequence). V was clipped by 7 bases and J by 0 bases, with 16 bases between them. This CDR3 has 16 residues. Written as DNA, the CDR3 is TGTGCCAGTACTCTACAGGGCGCCAACTCTGGAAACACCATATATTTT. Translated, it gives CASTLQGANSGNTIYF.

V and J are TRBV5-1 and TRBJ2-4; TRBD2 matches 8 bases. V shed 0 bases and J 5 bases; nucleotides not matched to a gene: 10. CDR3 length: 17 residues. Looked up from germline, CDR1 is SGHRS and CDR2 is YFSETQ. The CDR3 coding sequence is TGCGCCAGCAGCTTGGCTGACAGCGGGAGAGGAGAAAACATTCAGTACTTC. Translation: CASSLADSGRGENIQYF.

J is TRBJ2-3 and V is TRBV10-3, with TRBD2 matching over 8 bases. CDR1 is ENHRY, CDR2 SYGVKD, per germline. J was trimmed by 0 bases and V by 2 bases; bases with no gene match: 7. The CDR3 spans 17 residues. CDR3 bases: TGTGCCATCAGTGAGGGGCGGGGGGCCCCCAGCACAGATACGCAGTATTTT. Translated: CAISEGRGAPSTDTQYF.

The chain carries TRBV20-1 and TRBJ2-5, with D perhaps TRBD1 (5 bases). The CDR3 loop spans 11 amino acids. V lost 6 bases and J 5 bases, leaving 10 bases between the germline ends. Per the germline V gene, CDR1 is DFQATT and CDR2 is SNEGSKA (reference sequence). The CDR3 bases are TGCAGTGCCTGGACAACCGAGACCCAGTACTTC. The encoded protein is CSAWTTETQYF.

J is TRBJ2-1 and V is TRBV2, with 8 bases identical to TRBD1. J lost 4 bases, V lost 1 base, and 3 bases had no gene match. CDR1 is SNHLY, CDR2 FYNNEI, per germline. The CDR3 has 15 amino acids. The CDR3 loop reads CASSEVGTGYNEQFF. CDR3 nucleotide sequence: TGTGCCAGCAGTGAAGTTGGGACAGGTTACAATGAGCAGTTCTTC.

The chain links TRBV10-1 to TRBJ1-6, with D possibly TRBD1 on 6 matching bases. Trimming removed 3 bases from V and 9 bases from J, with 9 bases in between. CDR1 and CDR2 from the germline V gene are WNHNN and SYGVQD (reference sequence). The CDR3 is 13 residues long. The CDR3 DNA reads TGCGCCAGCAGTGAACAGGGCGGTTCACCCCTCCACTTT. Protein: CASSEQGGSPLHF.

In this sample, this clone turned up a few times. The CDR3 is CASSSAGGVYGYTF. CDR3 DNA: TGTGCCAGCAGCTCCGCCGGGGGAGTCTATGGCTACACCTTC. V gene TRBV7-9 combines with J gene TRBJ1-2; D perhaps matches TRBD1 (5 bases). The germline V gene encodes CDR1 SEHNR and CDR2 FQNEAQ (reference sequence). The V end was cut by 4 bases, the J end by 4 bases, with 13 bases between. The CDR3 has 14 residues.

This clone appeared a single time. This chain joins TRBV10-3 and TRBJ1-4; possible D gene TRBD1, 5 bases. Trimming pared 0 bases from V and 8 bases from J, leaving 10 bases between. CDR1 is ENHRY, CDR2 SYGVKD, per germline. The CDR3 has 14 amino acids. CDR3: CAISESGGGEKLFF. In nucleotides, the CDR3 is TGTGCCATCAGTGAGTCCGGGGGAGGGGAAAAACTGTTTTTT.

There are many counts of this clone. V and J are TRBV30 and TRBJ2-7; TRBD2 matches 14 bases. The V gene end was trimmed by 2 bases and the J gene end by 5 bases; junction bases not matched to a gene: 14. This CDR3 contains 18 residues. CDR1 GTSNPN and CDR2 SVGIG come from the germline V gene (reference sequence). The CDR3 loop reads CAWSPGTSGRYVDDEQYF. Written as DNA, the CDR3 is TGTGCCTGGAGTCCCGGGACTAGCGGGAGATATGTAGATGACGAGCAGTACTTC.

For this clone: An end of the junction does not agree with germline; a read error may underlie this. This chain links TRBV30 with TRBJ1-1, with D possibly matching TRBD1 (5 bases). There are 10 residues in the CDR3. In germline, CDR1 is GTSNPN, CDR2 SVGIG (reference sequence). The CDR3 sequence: CAGGDTEAFF. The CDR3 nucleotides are TGCGCTGGGGGGGACACTGAAGCTTTCTTT.

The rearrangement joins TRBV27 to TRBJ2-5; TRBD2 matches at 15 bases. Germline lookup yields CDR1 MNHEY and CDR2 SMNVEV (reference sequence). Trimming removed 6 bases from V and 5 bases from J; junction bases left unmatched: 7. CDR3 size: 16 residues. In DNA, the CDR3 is TGTGCCAGCAGCCCCGGGACTAGCGGGGGGACGGAGACCCAGTACTTC. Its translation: CASSPGTSGGTETQYF.

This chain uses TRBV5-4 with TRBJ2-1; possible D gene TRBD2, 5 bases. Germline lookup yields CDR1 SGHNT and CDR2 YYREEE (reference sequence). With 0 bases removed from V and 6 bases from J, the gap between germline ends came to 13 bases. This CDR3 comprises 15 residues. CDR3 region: CASSLGSSRGNEQFF. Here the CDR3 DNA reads TGTGCCAGCAGCTTGGGGTCCTCTCGGGGCAATGAGCAGTTCTTC.